The 21 T cell receptor beta chains presented below share a single source sample, sequenced in a study of cytomegalovirus exposure and HLA in healthy donors. The PCR was carried out with 60 Vbeta primers and 13 Jbeta primers. TCRdb's copy holds only in-frame clones and misses some; the assay was immunoSEQ multiplex PCR. The sample records about 200,000 clones, about 81% being singletons. Material: PBMCs. Receptor source: a woman in her forties in good health and CMV-seronegative.

The J gene is TRBJ2-5, the V gene TRBV7-2; 9 bases are a match to TRBD1. The J segment lost 1 base and the V segment lost 0 bases, leaving 3 bases of the junction unmatched. The CDR3 totals 16 residues. Looked up from germline, CDR1 is SGHTA and CDR2 is FQGNSA. CDR3 nucleotide sequence: TGTGCCAGCAGCTTAGCGGGACAGGGAATCCAAGAGACCCAGTACTTC. Its translation: CASSLAGQGIQETQYF.

The chain uses TRBV5-5 and TRBJ1-5, with unresolved D. Germline lookup yields CDR1 SGHKS and CDR2 YYEKEE (reference sequence). This CDR3 has 13 residues. Trimming left V 4 bases short and J 0 bases short, with 5 bases between. This CDR3 reads CASSTYSNQPQHF. CDR3 DNA sequence: TGTGCCAGCAGCACCTATAGCAATCAGCCCCAGCATTTT. The variable domain in full, completed from reference TRBV5-5 and TRBJ1-5, reads DAGVTQSPTHLIKTRGQQVTLRCSPISGHKSVSWYQQVLGQGPQFIFQYYEKEERGRGNFPDRFSARQFPNYSSELNVNALLLGDSALYLCASSTYSNQPQHFGDGTRLSIL.

Regarding this clone: One junction end does not reproduce the germline sequence, and a read error may be involved. This specimen includes other DNA sequences encoding the same CDR3. This chain uses TRBV11-2 with TRBJ1-1; D gene ambiguous. Germline V gene sequence: CDR1 SGHAT, CDR2 FQNNGV. The CDR3 spans 11 residues. CDR3: CASEQNTEAFF. The DNA of the CDR3 is TGTGCCAGCGAACAGAACACTGAAGCTTTTTTT.

Only a few counts were recorded for this clone. The V gene is TRBV2, the J gene TRBJ1-4, with a weak D call TRBD1 (5 bases). The CDR3 runs 16 residues. V was pared by 0 bases and J by 7 bases, with 15 bases between. CDR1 is SNHLY, CDR2 FYNNEI, per germline. In DNA form, the CDR3 reads TGTGCCAGCAGTGAAGCTCTCGGGGGGATTGGTGAAAAACTGTTTTTT. It is translated as CASSEALGGIGEKLFF.

The chain joins TRBV7-6 to TRBJ2-1; TRBD1 agrees at 9 bases. Per germline, CDR1 SGHVS and CDR2 FNYEAQ. V trimming: 3 bases; J trimming: 8 bases; junction bases outside the gene matches: 8. The CDR3 is made up of 15 amino acids. In DNA form, the CDR3 reads TGTGCCAGCAGCTTCGCACAGGGGGCACGGGATGAGCAGTTCTTC. This translates into CASSFAQGARDEQFF.

This clone was picked up one time. Written as DNA, the CDR3 is TGTGCCAGCAGCGTAGGGGGAGGACAGGGGTACGAGCAGTACTTC. It specifies CASSVGGGQGYEQYF. The chain couples TRBV9 to TRBJ2-7, with TRBD1 matching over 9 bases. Trimming took 0 bases from V and 4 from J; bases not matched to a gene: 5. CDR1 is SGDLS, CDR2 YYNGEE, per germline. The CDR3 sequence is 15 residues long.

The chain couples TRBV11-2 to TRBJ2-1, with a weak D call TRBD1 (5 bases). Trimming stripped 3 bases from V and 0 bases from J, with 6 bases between. This CDR3 contains 14 residues. Germline CDR1 is SGHAT and CDR2 is FQNNGV. The CDR3 protein is CASSFDSSYNEQFF. CDR3 coding DNA: TGTGCCAGCAGCTTTGACAGCTCCTACAATGAGCAGTTCTTC.

In this sample, this clone turned up once. The chain carries TRBV5-1 and TRBJ1-1, with TRBD1 identical over 11 bases. Germline lookup yields CDR1 SGHRS and CDR2 YFSETQ. The CDR3 is 15 amino acids. Trimming cost V 3 bases and J 6 bases; bases outside gene matches: 7. CDR3 bases: TGCGCCAGCAGCTCCCCGGGACAGGGGGGCGCTGAAGCTTTCTTT. Protein: CASSSPGQGGAEAFF. The full variable domain, its missing parts supplied by reference TRBV5-1 and TRBJ1-1, is KAGVTQTPRYLIKTRGQQVTLSCSPISGHRSVSWYQQTPGQGLQFLFEYFSETQRNKGNFPGRFSGRQFSNSRSEMNVSTLELGDSALYLCASSSPGQGGAEAFFGQGTRLTVV.

The V call is TRBV12-5, the J call TRBJ1-1; weak D call: TRBD1 (6 bases). Trimming shortened V by 0 bases and J by 3 bases, and 17 bases separated the two germline ends. The CDR3 sequence is 17 residues long. Germline CDR1 LGHNT, CDR2 FRNRAP. In DNA, the CDR3 is TGTGCTAGTGGTTTGGTACCCGGGGGGCGCAAGTACACTGAAGCTTTCTTT. Its translation is CASGLVPGGRKYTEAFF.

This clone was recorded once. The genes are TRBV5-1 and TRBJ1-2; the match to TRBD1 covers 9 bases. In germline, CDR1 is SGHRS, CDR2 YFSETQ. The CDR3 spans 14 residues. After removal of 4 bases from V and 2 bases from J, the junction contained 3 bases not matched to a gene. The CDR3, as DNA: TGCGCCAGCAGCCCGGGACAGGGAAACTATGGCTACACCTTC. As protein: CASSPGQGNYGYTF.

V is TRBV19 and J is TRBJ1-1, with D tentatively TRBD1 (5 bases). Germline V CDR1 and CDR2: LNHDA, SQIVND (reference sequence). This CDR3 region has 14 residues. Trimming stripped 3 bases from V and 8 bases from J, with 16 bases between. CDR3 sequence reads: CASSMGGGLVEAFF. The CDR3 DNA reads TGTGCCAGTAGTATGGGCGGGGGTTTAGTGGAAGCTTTCTTT.

The rearrangement uses TRBV10-1 and TRBJ2-7, with 7 bases aligning to TRBD1. V lost 3 bases to trimming and J lost 0 bases; unmatched junction nucleotides: 2. Germline CDR1 reads WNHNN; CDR2 reads SYGVQD (reference sequence). The CDR3 has 14 amino acids. CDR3 loop: CASSEGGPSYEQYF. CDR3 coding DNA: TGCGCCAGCAGTGAAGGGGGCCCCTCCTACGAGCAGTACTTC.

V is TRBV29-1 and J is TRBJ1-2; 7 positions match TRBD1. The V and J ends lost 2 bases and 4 bases, in that order; junction bases with no gene match: 4. The CDR3 has 13 amino acids. Germline V gene data show CDR1 as SQVTM and CDR2 as ANQGSEA. CDR3: CSVEWGDSYGYTF. CDR3 coding DNA: TGCAGCGTTGAATGGGGGGACAGCTATGGCTACACCTTC.

V usage is TRBV18 and J usage is TRBJ2-7; D is perhaps TRBD1 (5 bases). This CDR3 comprises 17 residues. Germline lookup yields CDR1 KGHSH and CDR2 LQKENI. V lost 0 bases and J 7 bases, leaving 22 bases between the germline ends. Here the CDR3 DNA reads TGTGCCAGCTCACCACCGTTACGTGTAGGGGATCCTAGGGAGCAGTACTTC. Translated, it gives CASSPPLRVGDPREQYF.

The rearrangement uses TRBV18 and TRBJ2-1; D remains unclear. Trimming removed 1 base from V and 8 bases from J, with 9 bases in between. The germline V gene encodes CDR1 KGHSH and CDR2 LQKENI. CDR3 length: 13 residues. The CDR3 bases are TGTGCCAGCTCACCACTTATGGGCGATGAGCAGTTCTTC. It translates to CASSPLMGDEQFF. The full variable domain, rest sourced from reference TRBV18 and TRBJ2-1, is NAGVMQNPRHLVRRRGQEARLRCSPMKGHSHVYWYRQLPEEGLKFMVYLQKENIIDESGMPKERFSAEFPKEGPSILRIQQVVRGDSAAYFCASSPLMGDEQFFGPGTRLTVL.

The chain carries TRBV27 and TRBJ1-2; D gene ambiguous. The CDR3 has 13 residues. The V and J ends lost 3 bases and 6 bases respectively, with 11 bases between them. From germline, CDR1 is MNHEY and CDR2 SMNVEV (reference sequence). The CDR3 DNA sequence: TGTGCCAGCAGTTTTGGGCTGAGGGATGGCTACACCTTC. This sequence encodes CASSFGLRDGYTF.

V is TRBV27 and J is TRBJ1-1; D ambiguous. Germline assignment: CDR1 MNHEY and CDR2 SMNVEV (reference sequence). The CDR3 is made up of 18 amino acids. V shed 3 bases and J shed 0 bases, with 20 bases lying between them. The CDR3, as DNA: TGTGCCAGCAGTTTCCTTTCCGGGAGGGATTTGATGAACACTGAAGCTTTCTTT. Translating it yields CASSFLSGRDLMNTEAFF.

The rearrangement joins TRBV6-1 to TRBJ2-7, with a weak D call TRBD1 (6 bases). Germline-derived CDR1 and CDR2 are MNHNS and SASEGT. This CDR3 comprises 13 residues. Trimming took 5 bases from V and 2 from J, leaving 10 bases between them. The CDR3, as DNA: TGTGCCAGCAGTAGTACAGGGCCCTACGAGCAGTACTTC. Residues: CASSSTGPYEQYF.

V usage is TRBV28 and J usage is TRBJ2-7; D is unresolved. This CDR3 comprises 15 residues. The V gene lost 0 bases and the J gene lost 0 bases, with 9 bases spanning the gap. Germline-derived CDR1 and CDR2 are MDHEN and SYDVKM. CDR3 coding DNA: TGTGCCAGCAGTTTATGGAGCGATAGCTCCTACGAGCAGTACTTC. It specifies CASSLWSDSSYEQYF.

The chain couples TRBV2 to TRBJ2-7, with 12 bases lining up with TRBD2. The CDR3 has 16 amino acids. The ends lost 0 bases at V and 7 bases at J; junction bases unmatched: 7. CDR1 is SNHLY and CDR2 is FYNNEI in the germline V gene. CDR3 loop: CASSEAPGLAGAEQYF. As DNA, the CDR3 is TGTGCCAGCAGTGAAGCGCCGGGACTAGCGGGCGCTGAGCAGTACTTC.

V usage is TRBV6-6 and J usage is TRBJ1-5, with TRBD1 matching 7 bases. The V and J ends lost 1 base and 6 bases, in that order; junction bases with no gene match: 9. CDR3 size: 16 residues. CDR1 and CDR2 from the germline V gene are MNHNY and SVGAGI (reference sequence). The CDR3: CASSYFKTGSGQPQHF. In DNA, the CDR3 is TGTGCCAGCAGTTACTTTAAGACAGGGTCCGGTCAGCCCCAGCATTTT.